This T cell receptor beta chain originates from a study of graft-versus-host responses after intestinal transplantation. Study-level information: Recipients across the board were started on anti-thymocyte globulin induction, then kept on tacrolimus and steroids for two to three years.

Sequencing used immunoSEQ multiplex PCR; TCRdb keeps in-frame clones, though not all of them. The table records over 10,000 clones, under 95% of them present only once. CDR3 size: 12 residues. Germline CDR1 reads SGHRS; CDR2 reads YFSETQ. Trimming cost V 5 bases and J 3 bases, with 9 bases left between them. The V call is TRBV5-1, the J call TRBJ2-7; no firm D call. The sequencing used PBMCs, collected 950 to 1,200 days after intestinal transplantation. The sequence came from a human patient who received an intestinal transplant, so some T cells may come from the graft donor. DNA of the CDR3: TGCGCCAGCAGGGACCCGAGCTACGAGCAGTACTTC. Residues: CASRDPSYEQYF. The whole variable domain, filled in from reference TRBV5-1 and TRBJ2-7, reads KAGVTQTPRYLIKTRGQQVTLSCSPISGHRSVSWYQQTPGQGLQFLFEYFSETQRNKGNFPGRFSGRQFSNSRSEMNVSTLELGDSALYLCASRDPSYEQYFGPGTRLTVT.